The clone carrying this T cell receptor beta chain was found once. The antigen is unknown. This sample was included in a study of cytotoxic CD8 clonotypes in ibrutinib-treated CLL. Assay used: immunoSEQ multiplex PCR; TCRdb lists only in-frame clones, some missing. This table has about 140,000 clones, approximately 90% appearing once. As input for TCR beta libraries, around 2 micrograms of genomic DNA came from cryopreserved PBMCs. Notes on the study in general: Clonality grew at ibrutinib response; at progression, it decreased back toward baseline. Timing of sampling differed between sustained-remission and progressing patients. Pretreatment clonality was elevated relative to age-matched healthy donors and paralleled circulating CD8+ T-cell counts.

The CDR3 loop spans 15 amino acids. The germline V gene has CDR1 MNHEY and CDR2 SMNVEV (reference sequence). V was pared by 0 bases and J by 2 bases, with 8 bases between. Sequencing used PBMCs, obtained after 12 months of ibrutinib treatment. This TCR was sampled from a human donor with chronic lymphocytic leukemia. The chain links TRBV27 to TRBJ1-5, with D uncertain. CDR3 bases: TGTGCCAGCAGTTTATCGGTGCGCGGCAATCAGCCCCAGCATTTT. Its translation: CASSLSVRGNQPQHF.